The 15 T cell receptor beta chains reported below all come from one sample, sequenced in a study of tumor-infiltrating lymphocytes in primary liver carcinoma. Starting material for RNA and DNA co-extraction consisted of about 17-30 mg of unsorted bulk tissue. The authors made TCR beta cDNA from 400 to 550 ng total RNA with a constant-region primer. The TCR beta library was amplified through three nested multiplex PCR rounds in a modified ARM-PCR procedure. TRBV1-TRBV30 forward primers paired with a C-beta reverse primer were used in the first two PCR rounds, which ran approximately 10 cycles each. Using its own MiXCR run on the multiplex PCR reads, TCRdb lists one record per CDR3 protein. The profile shows 20,000 to 25,000 distinct CDR3 sequences, roughly 85% of them singletons. Sample: liver tumor tissue from sampling region 1. Subset described: tumor region T1, superior pole. These receptors originate from a woman under 40 with primary liver carcinoma and hepatitis B virus infection.

This clonotype occurred a few times. Because the CDR3 is missing its conserved closing phenylalanine or tryptophan, this is likely a read error. The rearrangement joins TRBV6-5 to TRBJ2-3; 8 positions match TRBD2. Germline values: CDR1 MNHEY, CDR2 SVGAGI. CDR3 length: 14 amino acids. The CDR3 loop is CASNEAGAQDTQYI. The CDR3 nucleotides are TGTGCCAGCAATGAAGCGGGAGCCCAAGATACACAGTATATT.

Comments on this clonotype: An end of the junction does not agree with germline; a read error may underlie this. This rearrangement joins TRBV5-1 to TRBJ2-2; 7 bases fit TRBD1. Germline CDR1 is SGHRS and CDR2 is YFSETQ. This CDR3 spans 17 amino acids. For the CDR3, the DNA is TGCGCCAGCGGCTTGGGCCACCGGGACAGAACGGCCGGGGAGCTGTTTTTT. Translated, it gives CASGLGHRDRTAGELFF.

This clonotype is classed as medium-sized (0.01 to 0.1%). The rearrangement joins TRBV19 to TRBJ2-2, with D uncertain. Germline V gene sequence: CDR1 LNHDA, CDR2 SQIVND (reference sequence). V lost 3 bases and J lost 5, with 4 bases in between. The CDR3 loop spans 12 amino acids. In DNA, the CDR3 is TGTGCCAGTAGTATTTGGACCGGGGAGCTGTTTTTT. Translation gives CASSIWTGELFF.

Points on this clonotype: Its ends do not fully match the called genes, so a read error is possible. The chain joins TRBV11-2 to TRBJ2-7, with a weak D call TRBD2 (6 bases). This CDR3 contains 13 residues. The germline gives CDR1 SGHAT, CDR2 FQNNGV. The DNA of the CDR3 is TGTGCCAGCAAGATTGCGGGGTACTACGAGCAGTGTTTC. Amino acid sequence: CASKIAGYYEQCF.

With regard to this clonotype: Given the absence of the conserved phenylalanine or tryptophan at the CDR3 end, a read error is likely. Because the CDR3's place on the DNA is in doubt, the DNA is left out and the CDR3 is given as listed by TCRdb. The J gene is TRBJ1-1, the V gene TRBV30. The CDR3 length is 16 residues, termini included. Germline CDR1 is GTSNPN and CDR2 is SVGIG (reference sequence). The CDR3 is CAWSVGGRLPNSEAFL.

This clonotype is medium-sized (0.01 to 0.1%) in the sample. J is TRBJ1-2 and V is TRBV6-2 or TRBV6-3, with D perhaps TRBD1 (5 bases). This CDR3 contains 13 residues. The germline V gene encodes CDR1 MNHEY and CDR2 SVGEGT. The germline V and J ends were trimmed by 5 bases and 3 bases, with 10 bases remaining between them. The CDR3 here is CASSPQADYGYTF. In DNA, the CDR3 is TGTGCCAGCAGTCCACAGGCAGACTATGGCTACACCTTC.

The chain uses TRBV29-1 and TRBJ2-1; possible D gene TRBD2, 6 bases. Germline V CDR1 and CDR2: SQVTM, ANQGSEA. The CDR3 is made up of 12 amino acids. This CDR3 reads CGALRDFNGQFF. CDR3 bases: TGCGGCGCCCTAAGGGACTTCAATGGACAGTTCTTC.

A remark on this clonotype: One end of the junction is discordant with germline, which a read error may explain. CDR3 DNA: TGTTCCAGCAGTCTGTCCGGGACTAGCGGACTTGAGCAATTCTTC. Its protein is CSSSLSGTSGLEQFF. This rearrangement joins TRBV12-3 or TRBV12-4 to TRBJ2-1, with TRBD2 matching over 11 bases. The CDR3 runs 15 residues.

Turning to this clonotype: Mismatch with germline at one junction end may stem from a read error. The chain is built from TRBV28 and TRBJ2-1; D perhaps matches TRBD2 (5 bases). The CDR3 length is 15 residues. Per germline, CDR1 MDHEN and CDR2 SYDVKM. CDR3 sequence: CDSSSLGSRSNEQFF. CDR3 nucleotides: TGTGACAGCAGTTCCCTGGGGAGCAGGAGTAATGAGCAGTTCTTC. The variable domain in full, with the rest retrieved from reference TRBV28 and TRBJ2-1, is DVKVTQSSRYLVKRTGEKVFLECVQDMDHENMFWYRQDPGLGLRLIYFSYDVKMKEKGDIPEGYSVSREKKERFSLILESASTNQTSMYLCDSSSLGSRSNEQFFGPGTRLTVL.

This clonotype has a handful of counts. The conserved phenylalanine or tryptophan normally closing the CDR3 is absent here, so this likely arose from a read error. The genes are TRBV11-2 and TRBJ1-1; D call uncertain. The CDR3 loop spans 11 amino acids. Germline-derived CDR1 and CDR2 are SGHAT and FQNNGV. Trimming removed 5 bases at V and 8 bases at J, with 9 bases between. The CDR3 region is CASSPETEAFS. DNA of the CDR3: TGTGCCAGCAGCCCCGAGACAGAAGCTTTCTCC.

To note about this clonotype: In this CDR3 the conserved last residue, phenylalanine or tryptophan, is missing, so a read error is likely. The DNA is omitted, as the CDR3 cannot be located on it reliably, and the CDR3 follows TCRdb's listing. The V call is TRBV11-3, the J call TRBJ2-1; the table's D call, TRBD2, was not checked against the DNA. The length of the CDR3 is 13 amino acids, counting both ends. Germline assignment: CDR1 SGHNT and CDR2 YENEEA. The CDR3 sequence: CAGASGSGNELFS.

This clonotype came up once. The junction differs from germline at one of its ends, possibly a read error. The rearrangement links TRBV11-2 to TRBJ1-6, with D possibly TRBD1 on 6 matching bases. Germline V gene data show CDR1 as SGHAT and CDR2 as FQNNGV. CDR3 length: 15 amino acids. The CDR3 sequence is CASPIIQGTNSPLPF. CDR3 nucleotide sequence: TGTGCCAGCCCCATCATCCAGGGGACTAATTCGCCCCTCCCCTTT. Full variable domain (rest looked up from reference TRBV11-2 and TRBJ1-6): EAGVAQSPRYKIIEKRQSVAFWCNPISGHATLYWYQQILGQGPKLLIQFQNNGVVDDSQLPKDRFSAERLKGVDSTLKIQPAKLEDSAVYLCASPIIQGTNSPLPFGNGTRLTVT.

This chain links TRBV7-9 with TRBJ2-2; D might be TRBD1 (5 bases). The length of the CDR3 is 16 residues. Germline CDR1 and CDR2: SEHNR and FQNEAQ (reference sequence). V was shortened by 5 bases and J by 11 bases, with 24 bases between the two germline ends. The CDR3 DNA follows: TGTGCCAGCAGCCCACCGGCGGCAGGGCCTGTTCGAGAGCTGTTTTTT. This gives the protein CASSPPAAGPVRELFF.

With respect to this clonotype: As the CDR3 is not closed by the conserved phenylalanine or tryptophan, this likely results from a read error. The gene calls are TRBV28 and TRBJ1-5, with TRBD1 matching over 8 bases. The junction had 8 bases not matched to a gene; V was cut back by 7 bases and J by 12 bases. Germline V gene data show CDR1 as MDHEN and CDR2 as SYDVKM. The CDR3 spans 12 residues. DNA of the CDR3: TGTGCCAGCATTGTCTCAGGGACAGGCCAGCATTCT. Residues: CASIVSGTGQHS.

In the case of this clonotype: It is likely a read error, because the conserved phenylalanine at the end of the CDR3 is missing. V is TRBV6-5 and J is TRBJ2-5; 10 positions match TRBD1. Germline loops: CDR1 MNHEY, CDR2 SVGAGI. This CDR3 has 13 amino acids. This CDR3 reads CPSTTDRGLTQYL. DNA of the CDR3: TGTCCCAGCACTACCGACAGGGGGCTGACCCAGTACTTA.